This entry lists 12 T cell receptor beta chains sequenced from one sample in a study of blood T cell repertoires in COVID-19. Libraries were prepared by immunoSEQ multiplex PCR; TCRdb keeps only in-frame clonotypes and omits some of them. The sample yields approximately 80,000 clones, about 86% seen once. The sample consisted of peripheral blood. These receptor sequences come from a man older than 75 with acute or convalescent COVID-19.

The chain uses TRBV5-1 and TRBJ2-3; D is perhaps TRBD2 (5 bases). Germline V gene sequence: CDR1 SGHRS, CDR2 YFSETQ. This CDR3 is built from 15 residues. The V end lost 2 bases, the J end lost 0 bases, and 10 bases lay between the germline ends. The CDR3 DNA is TGCGCCAGCAGCTTCCCGACGGGGAGCACAGATACGCAGTATTTT. Translated: CASSFPTGSTDTQYF.

The rearrangement joins TRBV11-3 to TRBJ2-5; 8 bases fit TRBD1. This CDR3 has 15 residues. After removal of 2 bases from V and 4 bases from J, the junction contained 6 bases not matched to a gene. The germline gives CDR1 SGHNT, CDR2 YENEEA. CDR3 sequence reads: CASSLRPGGAETQYF. The CDR3 nucleotides are TGTGCCAGCAGCTTACGTCCAGGGGGCGCAGAGACCCAGTACTTC.

The chain couples TRBV18 to TRBJ2-7; D is possibly TRBD2 (6 bases). Trimming removed 3 bases from V and 5 bases from J, with 8 bases in between. Per germline, CDR1 KGHSH and CDR2 LQKENI. This CDR3 contains 12 residues. This CDR3 reads CASSPGLNEQYF. The CDR3 region has the DNA TGTGCCAGCTCACCGGGACTTAACGAGCAGTACTTC.

The chain carries TRBV6-5 and TRBJ2-7, with a possible D match to TRBD2 (6 bases). CDR1 and CDR2 from the germline V gene are MNHEY and SVGAGI. This CDR3 is built from 15 residues. Trimming took off 2 bases at V and 5 bases at J, with 16 bases between the two ends. The CDR3 loop reads CASSYRATSYDEQYF. The DNA for the CDR3 is TGTGCCAGCAGTTACCGGGCTACTAGCTACGACGAGCAGTACTTC.

This clone appeared a few times. The chain employs TRBV6-6 and TRBJ1-1, with D maybe TRBD1 (5 bases). Looked up from germline, CDR1 is MNHNY and CDR2 is SVGAGI (reference sequence). The CDR3 covers 12 residues. The V end was cut by 6 bases, the J end by 11 bases, with 16 bases between. CDR3 sequence (DNA): TGTGCCAGCAGCCTAAGTGGGGGGAAGGCTTTCTTT. This sequence encodes CASSLSGGKAFF.

This chain links TRBV19 with TRBJ2-7; 9 bases fit TRBD1. CDR1 LNHDA and CDR2 SQIVND come from the germline V gene (reference sequence). This CDR3 has 15 residues. The V and J ends lost 4 bases and 0 bases, in that order; junction bases with no gene match: 4. In DNA, the CDR3 is TGTGCCAGTAGTACGACAGGGGGGAGCTCCTACGAGCAGTACTTC. This translates into CASSTTGGSSYEQYF.

DNA for the CDR3: TGCAGCGTTACGGTCCGAGGGGAAAAACTGTTTTTT. Protein sequence: CSVTVRGEKLFF. The chain employs TRBV29-1 and TRBJ1-4; D remains unclear. Germline V gives CDR1 SQVTM, CDR2 ANQGSEA. The CDR3 has 12 residues. V was clipped by 5 bases and J by 8 bases, with 12 bases between them.

The V gene is TRBV30, the J gene TRBJ1-5; D uncertain. Trimming took off 0 bases at V and 2 bases at J, with 11 bases between the two ends. This CDR3 has 15 residues. The germline V gene encodes CDR1 GTSNPN and CDR2 SVGIG (reference sequence). The CDR3 DNA is TGTGCCTGGAGTGTCTGGGGAGGTGGCAATCAGCCCCAGCATTTT. This sequence encodes CAWSVWGGGNQPQHF.

V gene TRBV6-2 or TRBV6-3 combines with J gene TRBJ1-2, with 9 bases that match TRBD1. Germline trimming cut 0 bases from V and 8 bases from J; bases unmatched to any gene: 7. Germline V gene data show CDR1 as MNHEY and CDR2 as SVGEGT. The CDR3 covers 15 residues. CDR3 amino acids: CASSYSRTGASGYTF. The CDR3 region has the DNA TGTGCCAGCAGTTACTCACGGACAGGGGCCTCGGGCTACACCTTC.

V is TRBV5-1 and J is TRBJ1-5; D not certain. CDR1 and CDR2 (germline): SGHRS, YFSETQ. This CDR3 has 14 amino acids. Trimming pared 0 bases from V and 4 bases from J, leaving 8 bases between. CDR3 nucleotide sequence: TGCGCCAGCAGCTTGGGCCAGAGGAATCAGCCCCAGCATTTT. Translated, it gives CASSLGQRNQPQHF.

The chain employs TRBV6-5 and TRBJ2-7; 8 bases align to TRBD1. The trim removed 4 bases at V and 3 bases at J, leaving 11 bases unmatched. Germline V gives CDR1 MNHEY, CDR2 SVGAGI. This CDR3 has 16 amino acids. CDR3 region: CASSFRQGTAGYEQYF. The CDR3 DNA reads as TGTGCCAGCAGTTTCCGACAGGGGACAGCCGGCTACGAGCAGTACTTC.

The chain joins TRBV6-1 to TRBJ1-5; 8 bases agree with TRBD1. The trim removed 1 base at V and 5 bases at J, leaving 4 bases unmatched. The length of the CDR3 is 15 residues. Germline V CDR1 and CDR2: MNHNS, SASEGT. The CDR3 coding sequence is TGTGCCAGCAGTGAAGGGAACAGGGGGTATCAGCCCCAGCATTTT. Protein sequence: CASSEGNRGYQPQHF.